This T cell receptor beta chain was sequenced during a study of T cells in Graves' hyperthyroidism and ophthalmopathy (dated by TCRdb to the late 2010s). Regarding the study in general: Peripheral blood samples were taken at initial diagnosis, before any treatment was given. Prospective prediction of ophthalmopathy was tested in an independent validation cohort of fewer than 20 hyperthyroidism patients and 15 to 17 patients who later progressed to ophthalmopathy. Following sampling, methimazole starting at 30 mg daily was given to hyperthyroidism patients, and high-dose intravenous methylprednisolone was given to ophthalmopathy patients. To identify distinguishing TCR V-J signatures, a discovery cohort of 90 to 100 patients was used, comprising 40 to 45 with Graves' ophthalmopathy and some 60 with stable Graves' hyperthyroidism. The paper reports TCR Vbeta CDR3 sequencing of fewer than 150 peripheral blood samples: under 45 ophthalmopathy, fewer than 80 hyperthyroidism and around 17 progressor patients. The roughly 100 discovery patients were randomly split 7:3 into training and test sets. The study also compared thyroid tissue and blood T-cell repertoires from about six Graves' hyperthyroidism patients.

Amplification of TCR beta CDR3 regions was carried out from RNA transcripts. The TCR CDR3 was subjected to a first round of RT-PCR using the HTBI primer set and the Qiagen OneStep RT-PCR kit. Libraries were constructed in a second round of multiplex PCR, after which size selection and purification were carried out. Paired-end sequencing of the libraries was performed with 100 bp reads on an Illumina HiSeq2000. The original pipeline was this. SOAPnuke was used to process the raw data, throwing out any read that contained adapters or uncalled bases, had a mean Phred below 15, or lacked an exact constant-primer or identifier match. COPE v1.2.5 was used to merge high-quality paired reads, and clonotypes were defined as unique nucleotide sequences. MiTCR v1.1 was used to align the clonotypes against IMGT TRBV, TRBD and TRBJ reference segments. Only V-J combinations with frequency above 0.0001, covering 99% to 99.2% of repertoires, were analysed. A TCS score was defined as the ratio between F50 (clonal expansion) and ExV (chaos), using BLOSUM62-based TCRdist between CDR3 peptides within each V-J. Welch's t-statistics and random forest reduced 500 to 550 V-J features to 13, which were used in a naive Bayes classifier (R e1071). Starting from the raw public reads, TCRdb applied fastp trimming at Q25, assembled clones with MiXCR and retained in-frame beta chains. Here each entry gathers all rows of one CDR3 protein and keeps the most common genes and DNA. These V and J calls are TCRdb output, not the study's own analysis. This sample gives approximately 740,000 distinct CDR3 sequences in total; 12% to 15% of them show up just once. Roughly a tenth of the sample rests with the top ten.

From a lookup of the germline V gene (reference sequence), CDR1 and CDR2 are DFQATT and SNEGSKA. The germline ends are 11 bases apart after V is trimmed by 5 bases and J by 0 bases. From the cysteine through the phenylalanine, the CDR3 covers 14 amino acids. Of all the DNA, just the CDR3 is kept, 42 bases in frame from base 1. Study-level results and caveats: Most expanded thyroid clonotypes (frequency above 0.001) were also detected in blood, a finding suggesting that blood repertoires may reflect thyroid immune responses. Sample size was not statistically predetermined, and investigators were not blinded to group allocation. A 13 V-J signature model separated ophthalmopathy from stable hyperthyroidism, with approximately 87% sensitivity and about 81% specificity in cross-validation and 80%/75% in testing. During validation, the model predicted progression to ophthalmopathy a median of approximately six months ahead of onset, with almost 71% sensitivity and around 73% specificity.

This clonotype occurred many times. Its antigen is currently not known. It has no much larger one-base neighbor in the sample; base qualities were not kept. A patient counted as having stable Graves' hyperthyroidism if no progression to ophthalmopathy occurred over 18 months of follow-up. The hyperthyroidism patients were between 18 and 65 years old and newly diagnosed, with a disease duration of less than 2 months. Any patient with an uncontrolled infection, another autoimmune disease, pregnancy or lactation was excluded. Diagnoses were based on clinical symptoms, serum thyroxine and TRAb, thyroid ultrasound and orbital computed tomography. Ficoll-Paque density gradient centrifugation was used to isolate PBMCs from around 10 ml of fresh peripheral blood. Total RNA was extracted using Trizol reagent, and RNA quality was assessed on an Agilent 2100 Bioanalyzer.

Sequencing was performed on blood. This TCR derives from a young woman with Graves' hyperthyroidism. The chain joins TRBV20-1 to TRBJ1-3; the D gene identity is not certain. The CDR3 reads as follows: CSAQTYSSGNTIYF. The DNA sequence is given as TGCAGTGCTCAGACATACAGCTCTGGAAACACCATATATTTT.